The entry below gives a single T cell receptor (beta chain) sequence along with its context. Its antigen is unidentified. Trimming left V 5 bases short and J 3 bases short, with 12 bases between. The CDR3 loop spans 13 amino acids. Looked up from germline, CDR1 is SGHRS and CDR2 is YFSETQ. RNA transcripts were the template for amplifying TCR beta CDR3 regions. HTBI primers drove first-round RT-PCR of the TCR CDR3. TCRdb reanalysed the multiplex PCR reads using MiXCR and keeps one entry per CDR3 protein. The sample lists roughly 200,000 distinct CDR3 sequences, approximately 16% occurring once. Across 18 months, stable Graves' hyperthyroidism was marked by no progression to ophthalmopathy. Exclusion of patients followed from uncontrolled infection, other autoimmune disease, pregnancy or lactation. These data are taken from a study of T cells in Graves' hyperthyroidism and ophthalmopathy. General study points: A 13 V-J model separated ophthalmopathy from stable hyperthyroidism. Peripheral blood also featured most of the thyroid clonotypes expanded above 0.001.

This sequence originates from a man between 35 and 55 years old with Graves' hyperthyroidism. The sequencing sample was made of blood. This chain joins TRBV5-1 and TRBJ2-7; D is possibly TRBD1 (6 bases). In DNA form, the CDR3 reads TGCGCCAGCAGAGCAGGGGCCGGCTACGAGCAGTACTTC. It translates to CASRAGAGYEQYF.